The rows below give T cell receptor beta chains drawn from one sample of a study of shared T cell receptors in the human thymus. Data came from immunoSEQ multiplex PCR; TCRdb stores just in-frame clones and leaves some out. Of roughly 660,000 clones in the sample, approximately 88% are singletons; the top ten hold approximately 0.01%. The same data also went into a second study, on human thymus T cells.

Sequencing input: thymocytes. The receptors were sampled from a boy under two years old with a congenital heart defect. Each CDR3 is given with its conserved first and last residue. A D gene is named only where the DNA matches it firmly. Rows may omit the clone size; those that give it use once, few, many or a size class.

>TRBD2|once|TRBJ2-3|TRBV9
CASRPLAGETDTQYF
TGTGCCAGCAGACCACTAGCGGGAGAAACAGATACGCAGTATTTT
>TRBD2|-|TRBJ2-1|TRBV7-3
CASSLLLAVRQEQFF
TGTGCCAGCAGCTTACTACTAGCGGTGCGCCAAGAGCAGTTCTTC
>TRBD1|-|TRBJ1-1|TRBV28
CASSFPETGGEAFF
TGTGCCAGCAGTTTTCCGGAGACAGGGGGTGAAGCTTTCTTT
>TRBD2|-|TRBJ2-7|TRBV2
CASSGAGGREQYF
TGTGCCAGCAGTGGCGCGGGAGGGCGCGAGCAGTACTTC
>TRBD1|-|TRBJ2-1|TRBV15
CATSREETGTGKSNEQFF
TGTGCCACCAGCAGAGAGGAAACCGGGACAGGGAAGTCCAATGAGCAGTTCTTC
>TRBD1|few|TRBJ2-7|TRBV5-4
CASSAGTGFHPYEQYF
TGTGCCAGCAGCGCCGGGACAGGGTTTCATCCCTACGAGCAGTACTTC
>TRBD1|-|TRBJ1-5|TRBV27
CASSSNRGRGNQPQHF
TGTGCCAGCAGTTCCAACAGGGGGCGCGGCAATCAGCCCCAGCATTTT
>TRBD2|-|TRBJ2-5|TRBV29-1
CSLAYVTSGGQETQYF
TGCAGCCTGGCCTATGTGACTAGCGGGGGCCAAGAGACCCAGTACTTC
>TRBD1|-|TRBJ1-1|TRBV7-2
CASRSGGVGTEAFF
TGTGCCAGCAGATCAGGGGGCGTGGGCACTGAAGCTTTCTTT
>TRBD2|-|TRBJ2-3|TRBV4-1
CASSHPGTSGRYF
TGCGCCAGCAGCCATCCCGGGACTAGCGGCAGATATTTT
>-|-|TRBJ2-7|TRBV2
CASSAGADEQYF
TGTGCCAGCAGTGCAGGGGCGGACGAGCAGTACTTC
>TRBD2|-|TRBJ2-5|TRBV6-5
CASIKIGGGETQYF
TGTGCCAGCATCAAAATCGGCGGGGGGGAGACCCAGTACTTC
>TRBD2|-|TRBJ2-1|TRBV5-1
CASSFLGASGRDNEQFF
TGCGCCAGCAGCTTCCTCGGGGCTAGCGGGAGGGACAATGAGCAGTTCTTC
>TRBD2|-|TRBJ2-3|TRBV7-9
CASSLVWASGTSTDTQYF
TGTGCCAGCAGCTTAGTTTGGGCTAGCGGGACTAGCACAGATACGCAGTATTTT
>-|-|TRBJ2-7|TRBV5-6
CASRPFEHPYEQYF
TGTGCCAGCAGGCCGTTTGAGCATCCGTACGAGCAGTACTTC
>-|-|TRBJ1-2|TRBV6-5
CASRGATVYGYTF
TGTGCCAGCAGGGGGGCTACCGTCTATGGCTACACCTTC
>-|few|TRBJ1-1|TRBV14
CASSHRGRVAFF
TGTGCCAGCAGCCACAGGGGACGGGTAGCTTTCTTT
>TRBD2|-|TRBJ2-1|TRBV5-3
CARSLEGKASGEGYEQFF
TGTGCCAGAAGCTTGGAGGGCAAGGCTAGCGGGGAGGGATATGAGCAGTTCTTC
>TRBD1|-|TRBJ2-2|TRBV27
CASSLWMRQGAGELFF
TGTGCCAGCAGTTTATGGATGCGACAGGGGGCCGGGGAGCTGTTTTTT
>TRBD2|-|TRBJ2-7|TRBV6-6
CASSYTHAGGGYEQYF
TGTGCCAGCAGTTACACCCATGCGGGAGGGGGCTACGAGCAGTACTTC
>TRBD2|-|TRBJ2-3|TRBV6-5
CASSKLQRERYTQYF
TGTGCCAGCAGTAAGCTCCAGCGGGAGCGGTATACGCAGTATTTT
>TRBD1|-|TRBJ1-1|TRBV28
CASHGQGRNTEAFF
TGTGCCAGCCATGGACAGGGAAGGAACACTGAAGCTTTCTTT
>-|-|TRBJ2-3|TRBV2
CASSAPLTGDTQYF
TGTGCCAGCAGCGCGCCCCTTACGGGAGATACGCAGTATTTT
>-|-|TRBJ2-7|TRBV27
CASQLRLSGLGEQYF
TGTGCCAGCCAGTTACGGCTTAGCGGCCTTGGGGAGCAGTACTTC
>-|-|TRBJ1-4|TRBV4-3
CASSQGDRISSEKLFF
TGCGCCAGCAGCCAAGGAGACAGGATAAGTAGTGAAAAACTGTTTTTT
>-|once|TRBJ2-3|TRBV19
CASQLRDSESPGRADTQYF
TGTGCCAGCCAACTCCGGGACTCCGAATCCCCAGGCCGGGCAGATACGCAGTATTTT
>-|few|TRBJ2-1|TRBV30
CAWKLGGDEQFF
TGTGCCTGGAAATTAGGGGGGGATGAGCAGTTCTTC
>-|-|TRBJ2-2|TRBV30
CAWKGPYTGELFF
TGTGCCTGGAAGGGGCCGTACACCGGGGAGCTGTTTTTT
>TRBD2|few|TRBJ2-7|TRBV12-5
CASGEAGANEQYF
TGTGCTAGTGGGGAAGCGGGAGCCAACGAGCAGTACTTC
>-|-|TRBJ2-7|TRBV21-1
CASSGTPTYEQYF
TGTGCCAGTTCCGGGACACCTACCTACGAGCAGTACTTC
>-|-|TRBJ2-3|TRBV6-6
CASSTRVGGSTDTQYF
TGTGCCAGCAGTACCAGGGTGGGGGGTAGCACAGATACGCAGTATTTT
>TRBD2|-|TRBJ2-7|TRBV19
CASSIVTSGTHEQYF
TGTGCCAGTAGTATCGTAACTAGCGGGACCCACGAGCAGTACTTC
>-|-|TRBJ2-2|TRBV27
CASSLTGHNTGELFF
TGTGCCAGCAGTTTGACCGGACACAACACCGGGGAGCTGTTTTTT
>TRBD1|-|TRBJ2-1|TRBV6-6
CASSYPPQGLNEQFF
TGTGCCAGCAGTTACCCTCCACAGGGGCTCAATGAGCAGTTCTTC
>-|-|TRBJ2-1|TRBV15
CATSRRWAGLLAYNEQFF
TGTGCCACCAGCAGGCGGTGGGCAGGGCTTTTGGCCTACAATGAGCAGTTCTTC
>-|-|TRBJ2-1|TRBV12-2
CASRSFDLQFF
TGTGCAAGTCGCTCCTTTGACTTGCAGTTCTTC